Listed here are 17 T cell receptor beta chains from one sample, sequenced in a study of T cells in Graves' hyperthyroidism and ophthalmopathy. RNA transcripts yielded amplified TCR beta CDR3 regions. The study used the HTBI primer set for a first-round RT-PCR of the TCR CDR3. TCRdb passed the multiplex PCR reads through MiXCR, listing each CDR3 protein once. The sample yields around 270,000 distinct CDR3 sequences, roughly a fifth seen once. Source material: blood. All receptors derive from a man in his fifties or sixties with Graves' ophthalmopathy.

Many counts were recorded for this clonotype. V and J are TRBV20-1 and TRBJ2-7; 7 bases line up with TRBD1. From germline, CDR1 is DFQATT and CDR2 SNEGSKA (reference sequence). V shed 5 bases, J shed 1 base, and the junction held 2 bases outside the gene matches. This CDR3 is built from 12 residues. CDR3 nucleotides: TGCAGTGCTCGGGACAGATCCTACGAGCAGTACTTC. The encoded protein is CSARDRSYEQYF.

J is TRBJ1-6 and V is TRBV10-2; unclear D gene. This CDR3 is 16 amino acids long. The germline V and J ends were trimmed by 6 bases and 6 bases, with 18 bases remaining between them. CDR1 and CDR2 (germline): WSHSY, SAAADI. The CDR3 DNA sequence: TGCGCCAGCAGCAGCGTGACGGCGTGGGGTAATTCACCCCTCCACTTT. This gives the protein CASSSVTAWGNSPLHF.

The chain combines TRBV30 with TRBJ2-3; 14 bases fit TRBD2. The CDR3 is made up of 17 amino acids. The V and J ends lost 0 bases and 1 base, in that order; junction bases with no gene match: 3. CDR1 GTSNPN and CDR2 SVGIG come from the germline V gene (reference sequence). CDR3 loop: CAWSVRGLAGGTDTQYF. The CDR3 DNA reads TGTGCCTGGAGTGTACGGGGACTAGCGGGAGGCACAGATACGCAGTATTTT.

This clonotype has ten or more counts. One end of the junction is discordant with germline, which a read error may explain. The genes are TRBV20-1 and TRBJ2-7, with 7 bases identical to TRBD2. This CDR3 is 14 amino acids long. The germline V gene encodes CDR1 DFQATT and CDR2 SNEGSKA (reference sequence). The CDR3 here is CSSRPHRAGYEQYF. CDR3 DNA: TGCAGTTCTAGGCCACATAGAGCGGGGTACGAGCAGTACTTC.

This clonotype has just a few counts. A read error may account for a junction end that differs from germline. The V gene is TRBV28, the J gene TRBJ1-2, with D uncertain. The CDR3 contains 11 residues. Germline CDR1 MDHEN, CDR2 SYDVKM. Written as DNA, the CDR3 is TGTGCCGGCAGTTTGGGTTATGGCTACACCTTC. It yields the protein CAGSLGYGYTF.

The chain links TRBV4-1 to TRBJ2-1; D not resolved. V lost 0 bases and J 4 bases, leaving 10 bases between the germline ends. Germline assignment: CDR1 MGHRA and CDR2 YSYEKL. This CDR3 has 15 amino acids. This CDR3 is CASSQETYRYNEQFF. CDR3 in DNA: TGCGCCAGCAGCCAAGAGACGTATAGATACAATGAGCAGTTCTTC.

This clonotype has ten or more counts. The chain uses TRBV7-3 and TRBJ2-1; 8 bases agree with TRBD2. Germline lookup yields CDR1 SGHTA and CDR2 FQGTGA. The CDR3 has 15 residues. After removal of 10 bases from V and 4 bases from J, the junction contained 12 bases not matched to a gene. In DNA form, the CDR3 reads TGTGCCACCCATTCGTCCAGCGGGAGATACAATGAGCAGTTCTTC. It codes for CATHSSSGRYNEQFF.

The chain links TRBV6-1 to TRBJ1-5; D call uncertain. The CDR3 runs 17 residues. The V and J ends lost 5 bases and 0 bases respectively, with 17 bases between them. Germline V gene lookup returns CDR1 MNHNS and CDR2 SASEGT. The CDR3 DNA follows: TGTGCCAGCAGTCGGGCAGCCGCACCTTATAGCAATCAGCCCCAGCATTTT. Translated, it gives CASSRAAAPYSNQPQHF.

The sample holds many counts of this clonotype. The chain is built from TRBV5-6 and TRBJ2-3, with 10 bases that match TRBD2. CDR3 length equals 16 residues. Germline assignment: CDR1 SGHDT and CDR2 YYEEEE. V was clipped by 4 bases and J by 6 bases; unmatched bases: 11. The CDR3 here is CASSMILGLAMDTQYF. CDR3 bases: TGTGCCAGCAGCATGATATTGGGACTAGCGATGGATACGCAGTATTTT.

V gene TRBV7-9 combines with J gene TRBJ1-1, with 9 bases identical to TRBD1. Per germline, CDR1 SEHNR and CDR2 FQNEAQ (reference sequence). J was trimmed by 7 bases and V by 5 bases; bases with no gene match: 5. This CDR3 spans 13 amino acids. The CDR3 protein is CASSPGTGLEAFF. As DNA, the CDR3 is TGTGCCAGCAGCCCAGGGACAGGGCTTGAAGCTTTCTTT. Full variable domain (remainder filled in from reference TRBV7-9 and TRBJ1-1): DTGVSQNPRHKITKRGQNVTFRCDPISEHNRLYWYRQTLGQGPEFLTYFQNEAQLEKSRLLSDRFSAERPKGSFSTLEIQRTEQGDSAMYLCASSPGTGLEAFFGQGTRLTVV.

This clonotype was counted between two and nine times. V gene TRBV5-6 combines with J gene TRBJ1-1, with 11 bases matching TRBD1. The junction had 7 bases not matched to a gene; V was cut back by 6 bases and J by 6 bases. This CDR3 has 14 amino acids. Per the germline V gene, CDR1 is SGHDT and CDR2 is YYEEEE. The CDR3 region has the DNA TGTGCCAGCAAAAGGGGGACAGGGGGACCTGAAGCTTTCTTT. Its translation: CASKRGTGGPEAFF.

This clonotype was counted many times. This chain joins TRBV2 and TRBJ2-7; TRBD2 is a possible D gene (6 bases). This CDR3 comprises 12 residues. Germline CDR1 is SNHLY and CDR2 is FYNNEI. Trimming removed 6 bases at V and 6 bases at J, with 12 bases between. The CDR3 nucleotides are TGTGCCAGCAGCGGGGGAGCCCCCGAGCAGTACTTC. Protein: CASSGGAPEQYF. Filled out from reference TRBV2 and TRBJ2-7, the complete variable domain reads EPEVTQTPSHQVTQMGQEVILRCVPISNHLYFYWYRQILGQKVEFLVSFYNNEISEKSEIFDDQFSVERPDGSNFTLKIRSTKLEDSAMYFCASSGGAPEQYFGPGTRLTVT.

This clonotype has a handful of counts. The chain joins TRBV27 to TRBJ2-5, with 11 bases fitting TRBD2. The germline V gene encodes CDR1 MNHEY and CDR2 SMNVEV (reference sequence). With V trimmed by 5 bases and J by 3 bases, 2 bases remained unmatched. The CDR3 runs to 14 residues. Written as DNA, the CDR3 is TGTGCCAGCAGTACGACTAGCGGGAAAGAGACCCAGTACTTC. It is translated as CASSTTSGKETQYF.

The J gene is TRBJ2-2, the V gene TRBV6-5, with 9 bases identical to TRBD1. The length of the CDR3 is 17 residues. Trimming removed 0 bases from V and 6 bases from J; junction bases left unmatched: 8. Per the germline V gene, CDR1 is MNHEY and CDR2 is SVGAGI. The CDR3 nucleotides read TGTGCCAGCAGTTACTCGCCGGGACAGGGATCCCCCGGGGAGCTGTTTTTT. Translating gives CASSYSPGQGSPGELFF.

This clonotype was observed a handful of times. The chain links TRBV7-9 to TRBJ1-5; TRBD1 aligns across 7 bases. V dropped 1 base and J dropped 8; count of bases not matched to a gene: 5. From germline, CDR1 is SEHNR and CDR2 FQNEAQ (reference sequence). The CDR3 consists of 14 residues. CDR3: CASSLGAGGEPQHF. DNA of the CDR3: TGTGCCAGCAGCTTAGGAGCAGGGGGGGAGCCCCAGCATTTT.

This clonotype was seen many times. This chain connects TRBV9 to TRBJ2-7, with D perhaps matching TRBD2 (5 bases). CDR1 is SGDLS and CDR2 is YYNGEE in the germline V gene. This CDR3 contains 15 residues. V gave up 0 bases and J gave up 2 bases, with 12 bases separating them. For the CDR3, the DNA is TGTGCCAGCAGCGTAGATCGGCCCGGGGCCTACGAGCAGTACTTC. Its translation: CASSVDRPGAYEQYF.

This clonotype was recorded many times. One end of the junction varies from germline; a read error may be responsible. The rearrangement links TRBV11-2 to TRBJ2-2; no clear D gene. There are 14 residues in the CDR3. Germline V gene data show CDR1 as SGHAT and CDR2 as FQNNGV. CDR3 protein: CASSLEPGTGELFF. In DNA, the CDR3 is TGTGCCAGCAGCCTAGAACCCGGCACCGGGGAGCTGTTTTTT.